This T cell receptor (beta chain) derives from a study of blood T cell repertoires in COVID-19. The repertoire was sequenced with immunoSEQ multiplex PCR; TCRdb's copy has only in-frame clones and lacks some. The sample includes more than 250,000 clones, approximately 90% of them seen just once. Germline CDR1 and CDR2: LNHDA and SQIVND (reference sequence). V lost 5 bases and J 6 bases, leaving 16 bases between the germline ends. This CDR3 has 14 amino acids. This clone was recorded only once. Sequenced: PBMCs or T cells enriched from blood (not recorded which). The rearrangement links TRBV19 to TRBJ1-2; D is uncertain. The sequence derives from a woman younger than 45 who had recovered from COVID-19. The CDR3 here is CASSPTVIYDGYTF. CDR3 nucleotide sequence: TGTGCCAGTAGTCCAACAGTAATATACGATGGCTACACCTTC.